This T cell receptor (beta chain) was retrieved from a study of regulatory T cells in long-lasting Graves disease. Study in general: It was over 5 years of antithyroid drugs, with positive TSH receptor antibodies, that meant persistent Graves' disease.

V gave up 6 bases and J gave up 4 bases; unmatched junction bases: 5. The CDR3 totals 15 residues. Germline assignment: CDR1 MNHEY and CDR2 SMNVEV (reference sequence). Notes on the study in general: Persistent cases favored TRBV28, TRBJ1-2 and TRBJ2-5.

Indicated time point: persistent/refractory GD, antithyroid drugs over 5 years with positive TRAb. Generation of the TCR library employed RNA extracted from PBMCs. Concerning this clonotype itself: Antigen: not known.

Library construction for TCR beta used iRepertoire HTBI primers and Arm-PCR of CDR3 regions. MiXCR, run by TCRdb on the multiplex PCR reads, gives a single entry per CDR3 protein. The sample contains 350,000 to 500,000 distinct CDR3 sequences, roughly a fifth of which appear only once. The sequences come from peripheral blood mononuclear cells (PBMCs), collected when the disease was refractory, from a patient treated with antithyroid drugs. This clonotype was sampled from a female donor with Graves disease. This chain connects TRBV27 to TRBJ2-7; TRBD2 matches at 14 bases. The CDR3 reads CASSTGTSGGYEQYF. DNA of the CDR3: TGTGCCAGCAGCACAGGGACTAGCGGGGGTTACGAGCAGTACTTC.